This T cell receptor beta chain comes out of a study of blood T cell repertoires in COVID-19. Background on the study: PBMCs, B-cell-depleted T cells, or T cells provided the cDNA or gDNA that made up the material.

Trimming removed 6 bases from V and 0 bases from J; junction bases left unmatched: 3. The CDR3 runs 13 residues. Germline V gene lookup returns CDR1 SQVTM and CDR2 ANQGSEA. This table comes from immunoSEQ multiplex PCR, and its TCRdb copy is limited to in-frame clones, with some not included. The sample holds tens of thousands of clones; about nine tenths are singletons and the top ten take 9.1%. Sequencing was carried out using peripheral blood. J is TRBJ2-3 and V is TRBV29-1; the match to TRBD1 covers 7 bases. The receptor comes from a human donor in a cohort sampled during active COVID-19. Here the CDR3 DNA reads TGCAGCGTCCGGGACAGAAGCACAGATACGCAGTATTTT. It specifies CSVRDRSTDTQYF.